A selection of T cell receptor beta chains follows, all from one sample in a study of naive and memory T cell subsets. TCRdb called the UMI-ligation and nested PCR reads again in MiXCR, with one record for every CDR3 protein. The table lists approximately 80,000 distinct CDR3 sequences, about 10% of them singletons. The sequencing input was naive CD8+ T cells from blood. The receptors were gathered from a human donor in good health. Both conserved end residues are trimmed from each CDR3. Fields, in order: J gene, V gene, CDR3 protein.

TRBJ2-1 TRBV15 ATSRDPAGVHNEQF
TRBJ2-2 TRBV29-1 SVALAGGSTGELF
TRBJ2-3 TRBV5-1 ASSLTSGNTDTQY
TRBJ2-2 TRBV4-1 ASSQVLANTGELF
TRBJ2-3 TRBV9 ASSAGSSDTQY
TRBJ2-7 TRBV28 ASSSVRDRAYEQY
TRBJ1-1 TRBV7-2 ASSPTVAGRTEAF
TRBJ1-4 TRBV24-1 ATSFRGIDEKLF
TRBJ2-1 TRBV15 ATSRRQRADNEQF
TRBJ2-1 TRBV5-1 ASSSWGGPGLRTNEQF
TRBJ2-5 TRBV6-5 ASSTTSGRSETQY
TRBJ1-1 TRBV4-3 ASSQLTGFMNTEAF
TRBJ2-5 TRBV29-1 SVEVGQGPETQY
TRBJ2-7 TRBV29-1 SALTGTYEQY
TRBJ1-5 TRBV19 ASSVRQYSNQPQH
TRBJ2-3 TRBV11-2 ASSLVLIRLADPTDTQY
TRBJ1-5 TRBV4-3 ASSLDRVGNQPQH
TRBJ2-7 TRBV5-1 ASNLFARGEKPYEQY
TRBJ1-1 TRBV2 ASPQGVTEAF
TRBJ1-3 TRBV24-1 ATSAGTAASGNTIY
TRBJ1-4 TRBV18 ASSPPSGAGKEKLF
TRBJ2-3 TRBV3-1 ASSPAQQGTSTDTQY
TRBJ2-1 TRBV4-2 ASSQEDGGNEQF
TRBJ2-3 TRBV15 ATSREGEDTQY
TRBJ2-1 TRBV29-1 SVEDRNSYNEQF
TRBJ2-3 TRBV3-1 ASSLMMVMDTQY
TRBJ2-7 TRBV2 ASISGGLYEQY
TRBJ2-7 TRBV12-3/TRBV12-4 ASSLWTSGGHEQY
TRBJ2-1 TRBV15 ATSRDRAWAYNEQF
TRBJ2-7 TRBV4-1 ASSQGGDGYEQY
TRBJ2-7 TRBV20-1 SASWGGTAYEQY
TRBJ2-5 TRBV25-1 ASSELEGQETQY
TRBJ2-7 TRBV30 AWSKPGTGFYEQY
TRBJ1-1 TRBV6-1 ASSVTGGAAEAF
TRBJ2-1 TRBV11-2 ASSLSPPHEQF
TRBJ2-5 TRBV6-6 ASSYPEFSSGRIQETQY
TRBJ2-3 TRBV29-1 SVEDFFESTDTQY
TRBJ2-5 TRBV18 ASSPYGPAGEETQY
TRBJ1-2 TRBV2 ASVGGFWGYT
TRBJ2-7 TRBV28 ASSLLEARYEQY
TRBJ1-5 TRBV23-1 ASSRGGQTQPQH
TRBJ2-1 TRBV7-9 ASTHPPSQGGQF
TRBJ2-1 TRBV3-1 ASSRPPMRREGSFEQF
TRBJ1-2 TRBV12-3/TRBV12-4 ASSTTGGGYT
TRBJ2-7 TRBV27 ASGLGASYEQY